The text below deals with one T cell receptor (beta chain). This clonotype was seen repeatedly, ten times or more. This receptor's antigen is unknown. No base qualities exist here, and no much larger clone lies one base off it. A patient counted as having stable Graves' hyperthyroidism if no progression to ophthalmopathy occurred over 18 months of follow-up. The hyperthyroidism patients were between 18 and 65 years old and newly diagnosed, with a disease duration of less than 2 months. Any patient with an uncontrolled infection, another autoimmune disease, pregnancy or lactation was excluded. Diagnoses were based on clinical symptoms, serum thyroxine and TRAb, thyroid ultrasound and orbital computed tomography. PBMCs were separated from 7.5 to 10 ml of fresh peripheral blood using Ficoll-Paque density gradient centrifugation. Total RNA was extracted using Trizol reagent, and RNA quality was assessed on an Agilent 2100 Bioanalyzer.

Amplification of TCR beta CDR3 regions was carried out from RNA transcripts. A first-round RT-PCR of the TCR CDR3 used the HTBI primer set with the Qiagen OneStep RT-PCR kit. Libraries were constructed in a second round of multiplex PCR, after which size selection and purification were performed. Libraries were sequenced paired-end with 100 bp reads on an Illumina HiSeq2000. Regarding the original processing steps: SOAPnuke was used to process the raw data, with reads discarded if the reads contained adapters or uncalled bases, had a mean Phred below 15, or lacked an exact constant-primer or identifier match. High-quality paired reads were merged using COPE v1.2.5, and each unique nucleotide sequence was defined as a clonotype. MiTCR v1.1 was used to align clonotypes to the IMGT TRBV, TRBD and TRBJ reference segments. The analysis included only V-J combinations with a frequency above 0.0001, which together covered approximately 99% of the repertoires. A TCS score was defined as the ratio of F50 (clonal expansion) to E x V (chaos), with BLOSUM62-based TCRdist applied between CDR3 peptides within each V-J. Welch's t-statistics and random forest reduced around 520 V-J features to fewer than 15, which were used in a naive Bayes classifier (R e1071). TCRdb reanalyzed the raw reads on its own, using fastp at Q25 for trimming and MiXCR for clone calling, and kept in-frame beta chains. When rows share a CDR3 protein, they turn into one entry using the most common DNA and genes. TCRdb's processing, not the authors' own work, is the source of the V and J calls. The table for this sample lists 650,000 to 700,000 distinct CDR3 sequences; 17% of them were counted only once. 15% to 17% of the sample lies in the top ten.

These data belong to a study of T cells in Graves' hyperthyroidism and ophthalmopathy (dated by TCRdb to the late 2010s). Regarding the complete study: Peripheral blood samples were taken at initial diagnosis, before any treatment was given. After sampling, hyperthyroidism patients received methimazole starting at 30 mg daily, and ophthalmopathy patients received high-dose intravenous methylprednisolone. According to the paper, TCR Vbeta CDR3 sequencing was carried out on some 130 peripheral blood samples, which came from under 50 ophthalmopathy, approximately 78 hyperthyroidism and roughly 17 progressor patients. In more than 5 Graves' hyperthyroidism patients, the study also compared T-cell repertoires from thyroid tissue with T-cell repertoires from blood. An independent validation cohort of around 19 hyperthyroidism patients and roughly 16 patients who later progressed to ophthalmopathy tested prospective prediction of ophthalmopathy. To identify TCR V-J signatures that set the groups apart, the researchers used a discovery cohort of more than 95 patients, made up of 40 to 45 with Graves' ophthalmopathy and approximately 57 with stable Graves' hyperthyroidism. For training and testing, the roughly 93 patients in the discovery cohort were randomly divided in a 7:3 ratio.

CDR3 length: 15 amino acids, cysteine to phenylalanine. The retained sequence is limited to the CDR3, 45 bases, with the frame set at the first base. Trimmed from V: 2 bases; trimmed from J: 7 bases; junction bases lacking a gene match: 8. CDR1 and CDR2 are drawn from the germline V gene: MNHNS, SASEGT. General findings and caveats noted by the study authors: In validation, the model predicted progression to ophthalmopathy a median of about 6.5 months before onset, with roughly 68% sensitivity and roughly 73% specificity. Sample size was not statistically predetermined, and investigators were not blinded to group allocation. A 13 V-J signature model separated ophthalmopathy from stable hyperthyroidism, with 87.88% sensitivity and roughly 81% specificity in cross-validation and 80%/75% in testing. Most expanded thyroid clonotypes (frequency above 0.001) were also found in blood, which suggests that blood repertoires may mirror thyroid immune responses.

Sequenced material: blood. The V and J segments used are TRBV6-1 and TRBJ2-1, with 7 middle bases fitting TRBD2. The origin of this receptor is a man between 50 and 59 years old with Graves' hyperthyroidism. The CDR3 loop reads CASSEPGLEVNEQFF. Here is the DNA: TGTGCCAGCAGTGAACCCGGACTAGAGGTGAATGAGCAGTTCTTC.